What follows is one T cell receptor beta chain and its context. Its antigen is unknown. No much larger clone exists at a distance of one base, and base qualities are not known. The data were obtained in a study of T cell responses to AZD1222 COVID-19 vaccine (dated by TCRdb to the early 2020s). With respect to the entire study: AZD1222 recipients with second doses at about 4 weeks or about 12 weeks were pooled, because spike-specific TCR depth and breadth did not differ between schedules. Trial participants were enrolled by age into subgroups of 18-55, 56-69 and 70-plus years, and around 150, 28 and 57 TCR-sequenced participants, respectively, were included in these subgroups. A total of 233 trial participants underwent TCR sequencing, of whom about 210 had received two doses of AZD1222 and around 25 had received two doses of the MenACWY control vaccine. Overall results and qualifications from the work: Conclusions about previously exposed vaccinees are limited, since just a handful of AZD1222 recipients were seropositive for SARS-CoV-2 at baseline. Most participants were white British and females outnumbered males, and the authors suggested that clonal diversity may have been underestimated. Reportedly, close to half of the unique spike-specific TCRs recognized epitopes lying outside the regions that are mutated in the B.1.351 and B.1.1.7 variants. In the small 56-69-year group, the increase in depth fell short of significance, most likely because of low power. After two AZD1222 doses, both the breadth and the depth of spike-specific TCRs were significantly higher than at day 0 and than in MenACWY recipients. CD4 TCRs associated with the vaccine covered the entire spike protein, and the dominant responses were in regions 160-218 and 743-854. Because no samples from the day 14 peak response were available, repertoires could be characterized only after the peak T cell response.

Interpreted using the paper, the time point label stands for: baseline before first vaccination. Samples from vaccinated people were obtained from the UK trials COV001 and COV002, which included a single-blind randomized controlled phase 2/3 trial of AZD1222 (ChAdOx1 nCoV-19) in healthy adults. Trial participant PBMC samples were collected at day 0 and day 28 after the second dose for TCRbeta chain sequencing. From the germline V gene (reference sequence), CDR1 is MNHEY and CDR2 is SMNVEV. V is shortened by 5 bases, J by 0 bases, and the region joining them spans 15 bases. The CDR3 covers 16 residues, taking in both the cysteine and the phenylalanine. The retained sequence is limited to the CDR3, 48 bases, with the frame set at the first base. The CDR3 regions of human TCRbeta chains were analyzed by immunosequencing. On the authors' methods: TCRs in the repertoires were matched against a reference library of SARS-CoV-2-specific TCRs that had been generated with the MIRA antigen-specificity platform. Breadth was defined as the fraction of unique TCRs that were SARS-CoV-2-associated. Depth was defined as the fraction of total T cells that were SARS-CoV-2-associated. Each spike-specific TCR was assigned to its reactive spike region and to a CD4 or CD8 class using the MIRA data. Log10-transformed breadth and depth values were compared by one-way ANOVA with Sidak's multiple comparisons tests. TCRdb stores this immuneACCESS table with in-frame sequences only. Part of the clones is absent; in the studies checked, under half of the shortfall reflects unresolved V genes, and no reason is known for the rest. The D gene and trimming were derived from the DNA, and the V and J assignments and clone size from that table. This sample holds around 130,000 clones; 93% were observed only once. The ten largest clonotypes hold 0.85% to 0.95% of the sample.

The receptor's source is an adult in good health. The V gene is TRBV27 and the J gene is TRBJ2-3; the best D guess is TRBD2, with 6 bases matching. This material consisted of peripheral blood, taken on day 0 of AZD1222 vaccination. The nucleotide sequence reads TGTGCCAGCAGTGCCGTCGTGGCGGGGAGCACAGATACGCAGTATTTT. The encoded protein is CASSAVVAGSTDTQYF.